This T cell receptor beta chain was profiled in a study of cytomegalovirus exposure and HLA in healthy donors. Assay: immunoSEQ multiplex PCR; the TCRdb copy retains only in-frame clones and omits some. The table shows fewer than 100,000 clones, with around 94% occurring only once. Findings and caveats of the study: The classifier, whose performance was assessed in both the original and validation cohorts, reportedly diagnosed cytomegalovirus status with high specificity and sensitivity. There were 150 or so TCR beta chains listed as cytomegalovirus-associated.

The CDR3 contains 14 residues. Germline loops: CDR1 SGDLS, CDR2 YYNGEE. Trimming took 1 base from V and 5 from J, leaving 10 bases between them. Among the 90 to 150 subjects of the validation cohort, separate from the roughly 600-subject first cohort, were the donors. Concerning this clone: Its antigen remains unidentified.

The sequenced sample consisted of PBMCs. V is TRBV9 and J is TRBJ2-1, with D perhaps matching TRBD2 (6 bases). The TCR was taken from a woman aged 18-29 years in good health and CMV-seropositive. This CDR3 is CASSVSGLNNEQFF. The CDR3 DNA follows: TGTGCCAGCAGCGTATCAGGACTAAACAATGAGCAGTTCTTC.